Sequencing of this TCR beta chain was carried out in a study of PD-L1 blockade in urothelial cancer. Looking at the study overall: Previous chemotherapy exposure amounted to 0 to 3 regimens for patients.

CDR1 is LNHNV, CDR2 YYDKDF, per germline (reference sequence). The V segment lost 4 bases and the J segment 2 bases; nucleotides outside the gene matches: 5. This CDR3 has 16 amino acids. The data were produced by immunoSEQ multiplex PCR, yet TCRdb's version contains in-frame clones alone and is incomplete. The table includes about 38,000 clones, about 85% detected once. Regarding time point: pretreatment peripheral blood. Pretreatment sampling and on-treatment sampling together yielded between 1 and 8 samples for each patient. The TCR was taken from an elderly man with urothelial cancer. This sequence joins TRBV15 and TRBJ2-3; TRBD2 agrees at 11 bases. Specimen: PBMCs, collected around atezolizumab (anti-PD-L1) treatment. CDR3 nucleotides: TGTGCCACCAGCAACCTACTAGCGGGAGTCACAGATACGCAGTATTTT. Protein: CATSNLLAGVTDTQYF.